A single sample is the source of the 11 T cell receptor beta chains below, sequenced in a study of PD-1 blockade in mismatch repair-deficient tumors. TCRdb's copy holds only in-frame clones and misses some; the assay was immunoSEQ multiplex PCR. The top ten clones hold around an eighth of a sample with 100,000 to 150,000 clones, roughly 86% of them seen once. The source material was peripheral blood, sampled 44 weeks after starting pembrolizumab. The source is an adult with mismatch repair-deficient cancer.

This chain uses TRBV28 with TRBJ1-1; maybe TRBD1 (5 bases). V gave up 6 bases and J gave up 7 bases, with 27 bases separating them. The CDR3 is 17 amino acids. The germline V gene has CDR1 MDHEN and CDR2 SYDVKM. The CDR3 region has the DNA TGTGCCAGCAGCTCATCTCTGGGGCTTATTTCTCACAATGAAGCTTTCTTT. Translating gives CASSSSLGLISHNEAFF. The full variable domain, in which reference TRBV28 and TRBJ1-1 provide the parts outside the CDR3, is DVKVTQSSRYLVKRTGEKVFLECVQDMDHENMFWYRQDPGLGLRLIYFSYDVKMKEKGDIPEGYSVSREKKERFSLILESASTNQTSMYLCASSSSLGLISHNEAFFGQGTRLTVV.

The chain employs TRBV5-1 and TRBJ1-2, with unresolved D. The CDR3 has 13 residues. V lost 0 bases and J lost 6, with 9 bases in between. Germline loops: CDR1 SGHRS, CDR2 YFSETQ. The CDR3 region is CASSLGSGNGYTF. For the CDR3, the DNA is TGCGCCAGCAGCTTGGGGTCCGGGAATGGCTACACCTTC.

In DNA form, the CDR3 reads TGTGCCAGCAGCCCGCTAGCGGGATCTGAGACCCAGTACTTC. Protein: CASSPLAGSETQYF. The chain carries TRBV7-3 and TRBJ2-5; TRBD2 agrees at 9 bases. Germline values: CDR1 SGHTA, CDR2 FQGTGA. This CDR3 is built from 14 residues. V shed 5 bases, J shed 5 bases, and the junction held 6 bases outside the gene matches.

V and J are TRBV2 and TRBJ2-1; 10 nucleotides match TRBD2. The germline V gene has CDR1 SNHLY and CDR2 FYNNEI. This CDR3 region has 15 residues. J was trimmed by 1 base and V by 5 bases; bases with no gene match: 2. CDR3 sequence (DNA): TGTGCCAGCAGTTTTAGCGGGAGGTCCTACAATGAGCAGTTCTTC. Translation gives CASSFSGRSYNEQFF.

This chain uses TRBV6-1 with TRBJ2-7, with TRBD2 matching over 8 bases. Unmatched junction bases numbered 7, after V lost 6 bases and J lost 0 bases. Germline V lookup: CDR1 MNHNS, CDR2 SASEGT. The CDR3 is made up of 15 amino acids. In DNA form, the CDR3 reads TGTGCCAGCAGCCAGACTAGCGCCAGCTCCTACGAGCAGTACTTC. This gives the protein CASSQTSASSYEQYF.

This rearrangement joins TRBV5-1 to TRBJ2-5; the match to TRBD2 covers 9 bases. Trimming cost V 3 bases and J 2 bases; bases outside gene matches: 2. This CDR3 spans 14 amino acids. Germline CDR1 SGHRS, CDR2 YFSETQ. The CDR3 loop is CASSSAGGQETQYF. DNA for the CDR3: TGCGCCAGCAGCTCGGCGGGGGGGCAAGAGACCCAGTACTTC.

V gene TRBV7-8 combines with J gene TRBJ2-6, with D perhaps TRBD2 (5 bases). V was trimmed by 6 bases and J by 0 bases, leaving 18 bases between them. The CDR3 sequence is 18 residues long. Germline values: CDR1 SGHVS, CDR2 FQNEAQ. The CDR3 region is CASSSGGVLYSGANVLTF. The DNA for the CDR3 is TGTGCCAGCAGTTCTGGAGGAGTACTGTACTCTGGGGCCAACGTCCTGACTTTC.

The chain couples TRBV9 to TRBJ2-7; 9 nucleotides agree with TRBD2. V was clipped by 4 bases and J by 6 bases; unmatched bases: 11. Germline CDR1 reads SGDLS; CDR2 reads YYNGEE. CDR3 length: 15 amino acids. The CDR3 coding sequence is TGTGCCAGCAGCCCCAGACGGACTAGCGTTTTCGAGCAGTACTTC. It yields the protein CASSPRRTSVFEQYF.

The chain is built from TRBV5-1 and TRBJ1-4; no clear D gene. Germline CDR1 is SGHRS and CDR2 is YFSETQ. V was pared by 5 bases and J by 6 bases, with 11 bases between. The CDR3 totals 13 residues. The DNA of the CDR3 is TGCGCCAGCAGAATGGACTGGGATGAAAAACTGTTTTTT. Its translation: CASRMDWDEKLFF.

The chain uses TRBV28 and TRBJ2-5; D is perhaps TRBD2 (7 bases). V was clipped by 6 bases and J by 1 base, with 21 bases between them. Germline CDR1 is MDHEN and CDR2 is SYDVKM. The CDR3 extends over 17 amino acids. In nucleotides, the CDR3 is TGTGCCAGCAGCTACCCTCAAGGGGGGGCGACCCAAGAGACCCAGTACTTC. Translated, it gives CASSYPQGGATQETQYF.

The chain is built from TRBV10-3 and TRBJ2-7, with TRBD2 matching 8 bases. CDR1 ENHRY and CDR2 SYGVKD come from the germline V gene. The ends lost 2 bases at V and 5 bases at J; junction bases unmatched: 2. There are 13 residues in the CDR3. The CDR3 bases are TGTGCCATCAGTGAGCGGGGGGGCGACGAGCAGTACTTC. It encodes CAISERGGDEQYF.